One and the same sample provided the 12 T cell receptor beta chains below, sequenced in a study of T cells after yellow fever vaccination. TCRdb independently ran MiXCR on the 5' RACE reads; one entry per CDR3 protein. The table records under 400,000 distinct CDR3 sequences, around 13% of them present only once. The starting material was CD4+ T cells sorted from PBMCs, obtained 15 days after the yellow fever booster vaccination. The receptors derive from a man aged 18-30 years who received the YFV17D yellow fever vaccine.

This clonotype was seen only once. This chain's CDR3 is CASSPPGAITQYF. For the CDR3, the DNA is TGTGCCAGCAGCCCCCCGGGGGCCATTACGCAGTATTTT. The chain carries TRBV7-2 and TRBJ2-3, with D perhaps being TRBD1 or TRBD2 (6 bases each). This CDR3 region has 13 residues. The germline V gene encodes CDR1 SGHTA and CDR2 FQGNSA. With 5 bases removed from V and 8 bases from J, the gap between germline ends came to 14 bases.

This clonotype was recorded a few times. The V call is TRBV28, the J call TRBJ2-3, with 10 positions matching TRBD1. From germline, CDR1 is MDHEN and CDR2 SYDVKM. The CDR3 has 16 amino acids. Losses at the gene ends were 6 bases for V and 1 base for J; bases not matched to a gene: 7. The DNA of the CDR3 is TGTGCCAGCAGATCAATCGGGACAGGGGGCACAGATACGCAGTATTTT. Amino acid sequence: CASRSIGTGGTDTQYF. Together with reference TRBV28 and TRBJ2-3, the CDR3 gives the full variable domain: DVKVTQSSRYLVKRTGEKVFLECVQDMDHENMFWYRQDPGLGLRLIYFSYDVKMKEKGDIPEGYSVSREKKERFSLILESASTNQTSMYLCASRSIGTGGTDTQYFGPGTRLTVL.

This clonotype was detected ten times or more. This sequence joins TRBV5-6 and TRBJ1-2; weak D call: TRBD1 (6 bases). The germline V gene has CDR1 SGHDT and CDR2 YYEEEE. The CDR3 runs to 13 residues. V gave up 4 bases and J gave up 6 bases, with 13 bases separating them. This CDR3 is CASSRTGTDGYTF. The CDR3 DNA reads TGTGCCAGCAGCCGTACAGGGACGGATGGCTACACCTTC.

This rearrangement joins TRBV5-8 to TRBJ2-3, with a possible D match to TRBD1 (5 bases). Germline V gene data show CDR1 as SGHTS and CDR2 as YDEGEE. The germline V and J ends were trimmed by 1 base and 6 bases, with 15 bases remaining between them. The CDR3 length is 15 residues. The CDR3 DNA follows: TGTGCCAGCAGCTTGACCGGACATACGGGTGATACGCAGTATTTT. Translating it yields CASSLTGHTGDTQYF.

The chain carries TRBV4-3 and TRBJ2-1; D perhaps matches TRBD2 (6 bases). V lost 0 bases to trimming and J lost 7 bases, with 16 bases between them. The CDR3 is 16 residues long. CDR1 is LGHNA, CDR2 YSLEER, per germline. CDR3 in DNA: TGCGCCAGCAGCCAAGATCCCCTAGCGCTCGAGAATGAGCAGTTCTTC. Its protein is CASSQDPLALENEQFF.

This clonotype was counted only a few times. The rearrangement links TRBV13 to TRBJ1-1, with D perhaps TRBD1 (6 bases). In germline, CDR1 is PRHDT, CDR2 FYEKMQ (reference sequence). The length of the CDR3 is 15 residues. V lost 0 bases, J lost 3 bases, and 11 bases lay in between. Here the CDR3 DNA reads TGTGCCAGCAGCTTAGGTGGCAGGGGATACACTGAAGCTTTCTTT. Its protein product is CASSLGGRGYTEAFF.

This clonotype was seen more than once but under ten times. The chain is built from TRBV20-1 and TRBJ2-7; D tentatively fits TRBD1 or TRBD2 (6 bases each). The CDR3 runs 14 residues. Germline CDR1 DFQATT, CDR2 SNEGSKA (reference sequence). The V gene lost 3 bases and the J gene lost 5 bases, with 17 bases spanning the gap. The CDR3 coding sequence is TGCAGTGCTAGTCCCCCGCAGGGGAGGAACGAGCAGTACGTC. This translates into CSASPPQGRNEQYV.

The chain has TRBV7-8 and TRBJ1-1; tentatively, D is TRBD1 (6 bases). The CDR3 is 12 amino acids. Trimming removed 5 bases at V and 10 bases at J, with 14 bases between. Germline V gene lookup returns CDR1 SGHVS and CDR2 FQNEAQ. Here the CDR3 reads CASSEPGHAAFF. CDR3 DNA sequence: TGTGCCAGCAGCGAACCGGGACACGCAGCTTTCTTT.

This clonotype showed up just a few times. DNA of the CDR3: TGTGCCAGCAGCCCCACAATGTTAACGCGGCAGTATTTT. It translates to CASSPTMLTRQYF. This chain connects TRBV9 to TRBJ2-3; D call uncertain. With 4 bases removed from V and 11 bases from J, the gap between germline ends came to 17 bases. Germline V gene sequence: CDR1 SGDLS, CDR2 YYNGEE. CDR3 length: 13 amino acids.

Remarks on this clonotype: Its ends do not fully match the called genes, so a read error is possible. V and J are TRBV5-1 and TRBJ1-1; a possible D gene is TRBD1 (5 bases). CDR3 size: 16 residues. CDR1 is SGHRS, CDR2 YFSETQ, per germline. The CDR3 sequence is CASSLGALGTNTEAIF. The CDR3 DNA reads TGCGCCAGCAGCTTGGGGGCACTGGGGACGAACACTGAAGCTATCTTT.

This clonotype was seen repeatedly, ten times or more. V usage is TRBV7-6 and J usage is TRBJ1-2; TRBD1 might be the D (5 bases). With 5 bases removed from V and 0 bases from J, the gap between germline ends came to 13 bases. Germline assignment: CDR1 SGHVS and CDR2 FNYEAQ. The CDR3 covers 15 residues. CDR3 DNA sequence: TGTGCCAGCAGCCCTGGGACGGTTTCTAACTATGGCTACACCTTC. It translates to CASSPGTVSNYGYTF.

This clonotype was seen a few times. The CDR3, as DNA: TGCAGTGCTAGAGAGGCAGATACGCAGTATTTT. It encodes CSAREADTQYF. This chain joins TRBV20-1 and TRBJ2-3; no clear D gene. The CDR3 totals 11 residues. Germline V CDR1 and CDR2: DFQATT, SNEGSKA (reference sequence). Trimming stripped 0 bases from V and 4 bases from J, with 2 bases between.